The 31 T cell receptor beta chains below were found in one sample sequenced in a study of cytomegalovirus exposure and HLA in healthy donors. It was with 60 Vbeta and 13 Jbeta primers that the PCR ran. Some clones are missing from TCRdb's copy, which holds only in-frame ones; the method was immunoSEQ multiplex PCR. This sample's table has more than 45,000 clones. The sample comprised PBMCs. The receptor set was obtained from a woman in her sixties or seventies in good health and CMV-seropositive.

The V and J genes are TRBV10-3 and TRBJ1-2, with a tentative D call TRBD1 (5 bases). The CDR3 runs to 15 residues. The germline V gene has CDR1 ENHRY and CDR2 SYGVKD. Trimming left V 7 bases short and J 5 bases short, with 20 bases between. CDR3 nucleotides: TGTGCCATCACGCAGGGCTCGATTGGGGCTTATGGCTACACCTTC. This gives the protein CAITQGSIGAYGYTF.

The genes are TRBV20-1 and TRBJ2-5, with D unresolved. The CDR3 spans 9 residues. CDR1 is DFQATT and CDR2 is SNEGSKA in the germline V gene (reference sequence). Trimming shortened V by 3 bases and J by 13 bases, and 9 bases separated the two germline ends. The CDR3 protein is CSASPGSYF. The CDR3 region has the DNA TGCAGTGCTAGTCCAGGATCGTACTTC.

The V gene is TRBV18, the J gene TRBJ2-7, with unresolved D. This CDR3 contains 13 residues. V was clipped by 0 bases and J by 5 bases, with 8 bases between them. Germline values: CDR1 KGHSH, CDR2 LQKENI. The DNA for the CDR3 is TGTGCCAGCTCACCACCCAGGCCCCACGAGCAGTACTTC. Encoded protein: CASSPPRPHEQYF.

J is TRBJ2-7 and V is TRBV11-3; D uncertain. The germline V gene encodes CDR1 SGHNT and CDR2 YENEEA. V was clipped by 5 bases and J by 2 bases, with 13 bases between them. The CDR3 is 14 amino acids. The CDR3 coding sequence is TGTGCCAGCAGCCAGACCATGAGCGCCTACGAGCAGTACTTC. Residues: CASSQTMSAYEQYF.

This chain links TRBV27 with TRBJ1-1; possibly TRBD1 for D (6 bases). V was clipped by 5 bases and J by 4 bases, with 11 bases between them. Germline V gene lookup returns CDR1 MNHEY and CDR2 SMNVEV (reference sequence). This CDR3 is built from 13 residues. The CDR3: CASSRGASTEAFF. The DNA of the CDR3 is TGTGCCAGCAGTCGGGGGGCGAGCACTGAAGCTTTCTTT.

J is TRBJ1-5 and V is TRBV16, with 9 bases that match TRBD1. The CDR3 spans 16 residues. Trimming removed 0 bases from V and 2 bases from J; junction bases left unmatched: 2. CDR1 is KGHSY and CDR2 is FQNENV in the germline V gene. CDR3 sequence: CASSQSRTGGNQPQHF. CDR3 DNA sequence: TGTGCCAGCAGCCAATCAAGGACAGGGGGCAATCAGCCCCAGCATTTT.

This sequence joins TRBV18 and TRBJ2-7, with 8 bases fitting TRBD1. The V and J ends lost 0 bases and 6 bases, in that order; junction bases with no gene match: 4. This CDR3 has 14 amino acids. The germline V gene has CDR1 KGHSH and CDR2 LQKENI. The CDR3 is CASSPPTGVLEQYF. The DNA for the CDR3 is TGTGCCAGCTCACCACCGACAGGGGTCCTCGAGCAGTACTTC.

The chain combines TRBV28 with TRBJ1-5; the D gene is possibly TRBD1 (6 bases). Germline V gene data show CDR1 as MDHEN and CDR2 as SYDVKM. The CDR3 contains 14 residues. V lost 6 bases and J lost 6, with 15 bases in between. CDR3 residues: CASRDTGMGQPQHF. As DNA, the CDR3 is TGTGCCAGCAGGGACACAGGGATGGGTCAGCCCCAGCATTTT.

The chain joins TRBV5-4 to TRBJ2-7, with 11 bases aligning to TRBD1. CDR1 SGHNT and CDR2 YYREEE come from the germline V gene (reference sequence). Germline trimming cut 4 bases from V and 7 bases from J; bases unmatched to any gene: 4. This CDR3 contains 13 residues. The DNA for the CDR3 is TGTGCCAGCAGCACAGGGACAGGGGGGGAGCAGTACTTC. This translates into CASSTGTGGEQYF.

The chain has TRBV5-5 and TRBJ1-5; D call uncertain. Trimming took off 1 base at V and 0 bases at J, with 8 bases between the two ends. The CDR3 is 15 residues long. CDR1 is SGHKS and CDR2 is YYEKEE in the germline V gene (reference sequence). CDR3 sequence: CASSLIGLSNQPQHF. CDR3 bases: TGTGCCAGCAGCTTGATCGGACTTAGCAATCAGCCCCAGCATTTT. Complete variable domain (other parts from reference TRBV5-5 and TRBJ1-5): DAGVTQSPTHLIKTRGQQVTLRCSPISGHKSVSWYQQVLGQGPQFIFQYYEKEERGRGNFPDRFSARQFPNYSSELNVNALLLGDSALYLCASSLIGLSNQPQHFGDGTRLSIL.

V and J are TRBV6-5 and TRBJ2-2, with 7 bases identical to TRBD2. CDR1 and CDR2 (germline): MNHEY, SVGAGI. This CDR3 comprises 14 residues. V trimming: 6 bases; J trimming: 3 bases; junction bases outside the gene matches: 4. Here the CDR3 DNA reads TGTGCCAGCAGGGCGGGGGTACACACCGGGGAGCTGTTTTTT. Protein sequence: CASRAGVHTGELFF.

This chain links TRBV28 with TRBJ2-7, with unresolved D. CDR1 is MDHEN and CDR2 is SYDVKM in the germline V gene. Trimming stripped 10 bases from V and 0 bases from J, with 10 bases between. This CDR3 is 12 amino acids long. CDR3 DNA: TGTGCCACCCAGGCGAGCTCCTACGAGCAGTACTTC. It codes for CATQASSYEQYF.

V and J are TRBV28 and TRBJ2-7; 16 bases line up with TRBD2. The CDR3 loop spans 19 amino acids. The V and J ends lost 7 bases and 5 bases, in that order; junction bases with no gene match: 17. Germline V gives CDR1 MDHEN, CDR2 SYDVKM. The CDR3 protein is CASTAAGLAGGTPNHEQYF. In DNA, the CDR3 is TGTGCCAGCACCGCCGCGGGACTAGCGGGGGGGACTCCTAACCACGAGCAGTACTTC.

The CDR3 is CASRDGQGVETQYF. CDR3 nucleotides: TGCGCCAGCAGGGATGGACAGGGGGTGGAGACCCAGTACTTC. The chain links TRBV5-1 to TRBJ2-5, with TRBD1 matching 10 bases. Germline trimming cut 5 bases from V and 5 bases from J; bases unmatched to any gene: 6. Germline CDR1 reads SGHRS; CDR2 reads YFSETQ. This CDR3 spans 14 amino acids. The whole variable domain, remainder taken from reference TRBV5-1 and TRBJ2-5, is KAGVTQTPRYLIKTRGQQVTLSCSPISGHRSVSWYQQTPGQGLQFLFEYFSETQRNKGNFPGRFSGRQFSNSRSEMNVSTLELGDSALYLCASRDGQGVETQYFGPGTRLLVL.

This sequence joins TRBV19 and TRBJ2-5, with D hard to call. This CDR3 contains 12 residues. V lost 7 bases, J lost 4 bases, and 10 bases lay in between. Germline V gene data show CDR1 as LNHDA and CDR2 as SQIVND (reference sequence). CDR3 sequence: CASTRKGETQYF. CDR3 nucleotides: TGTGCCAGTACGCGGAAAGGAGAGACCCAGTACTTC.

The CDR3 sequence: CASRRGQGWYEQYF. DNA of the CDR3: TGTGCCAGCAGGAGGGGACAGGGTTGGTACGAGCAGTACTTC. The rearrangement links TRBV6-5 to TRBJ2-7, with 9 bases identical to TRBD1. CDR1 and CDR2 (germline): MNHEY, SVGAGI. With V trimmed by 6 bases and J by 4 bases, 7 bases remained unmatched. The CDR3 is 14 residues long.

The chain couples TRBV5-6 to TRBJ1-3; D is ambiguous. Trimming stripped 2 bases from V and 4 bases from J, with 10 bases between. This CDR3 has 14 amino acids. Per germline, CDR1 SGHDT and CDR2 YYEEEE. This CDR3 is CASSFRGGGNTIYF. The CDR3 DNA follows: TGTGCCAGCAGCTTTCGAGGAGGAGGAAACACCATATATTTT.

Comments on this clone: This sample includes further DNA sequences coding for the same CDR3. The genes are TRBV4-1 and TRBJ1-3; D might be TRBD1 (6 bases). The germline CDR1 and CDR2 sequences are MGHRA and YSYEKL. The V and J ends lost 4 bases and 0 bases respectively, with 13 bases between them. The CDR3 covers 16 residues. The CDR3 DNA sequence: TGCGCCAGCAGCCGAGGGGACATTTTCTCTGGAAACACCATATATTTT. This codes for CASSRGDIFSGNTIYF.

The CDR3 loop is CASSRDSRTDTQYF. In nucleotides, the CDR3 is TGCGCCAGCTCGCGGGACAGCCGCACAGATACGCAGTATTTT. The chain has TRBV5-1 and TRBJ2-3; D perhaps matches TRBD1 (7 bases). Trimming took off 7 bases at V and 1 base at J, with 13 bases between the two ends. The CDR3 contains 14 residues. CDR1 is SGHRS, CDR2 YFSETQ, per germline.

V gene TRBV6-5 combines with J gene TRBJ1-3; D ambiguous. The V gene lost 5 bases and the J gene lost 4 bases, with 12 bases spanning the gap. The length of the CDR3 is 14 residues. Germline CDR1 is MNHEY and CDR2 is SVGAGI. The CDR3 coding sequence is TGTGCCAGCAGTACCCCCGCGGGCGGAAACACCATATATTTT. Its protein product is CASSTPAGGNTIYF.

The chain carries TRBV11-3 and TRBJ2-7; TRBD2 is a possible D gene (6 bases). The germline V gene has CDR1 SGHNT and CDR2 YENEEA. This CDR3 comprises 14 residues. Trimming shortened V by 2 bases and J by 2 bases, and 10 bases separated the two germline ends. The CDR3 DNA reads TGTGCCAGCAGCTTACCCGGGGGACCCTACGAGCAGTACTTC. This gives the protein CASSLPGGPYEQYF.

The genes are TRBV28 and TRBJ1-4, with 8 bases matching TRBD1. Germline trimming cut 6 bases from V and 9 bases from J; bases unmatched to any gene: 12. CDR3 length: 15 amino acids. Per germline, CDR1 MDHEN and CDR2 SYDVKM. CDR3 nucleotides: TGTGCCAGCAGAAGTGCGGGACAGGAGGGGAAAAAACTGTTTTTT. Translation gives CASRSAGQEGKKLFF.

This sequence joins TRBV11-3 and TRBJ2-5; TRBD2 aligns across 9 bases. V lost 1 base to trimming and J lost 4 bases; unmatched junction nucleotides: 4. The length of the CDR3 is 15 residues. CDR1 SGHNT and CDR2 YENEEA come from the germline V gene. CDR3 coding DNA: TGTGCCAGCAGCTTAGTCGCTAGCGGGGTAGAGACCCAGTACTTC. Residues: CASSLVASGVETQYF.

The V and J genes are TRBV7-2 and TRBJ2-7; 10 nucleotides match TRBD1. The ends lost 5 bases at V and 5 bases at J; junction bases unmatched: 12. Germline CDR1 reads SGHTA; CDR2 reads FQGNSA. This CDR3 contains 16 residues. This chain's CDR3 is CASSQTGTGVPHEQYF. CDR3 DNA sequence: TGTGCCAGCAGCCAAACCGGGACAGGGGTGCCCCACGAGCAGTACTTC.

The chain couples TRBV18 to TRBJ1-5; perhaps TRBD1 as D (5 bases). V was shortened by 4 bases and J by 4 bases, with 17 bases between the two germline ends. The germline V gene has CDR1 KGHSH and CDR2 LQKENI. The CDR3 spans 16 residues. The DNA for the CDR3 is TGTGCCAGCTCACGCTTCGGGGGGGTGGGGAATCAGCCCCAGCATTTT. Amino acid sequence: CASSRFGGVGNQPQHF.

The V gene is TRBV11-2, the J gene TRBJ2-5; TRBD1 matches at 8 bases. The V gene end was trimmed by 5 bases and the J gene end by 9 bases; junction bases not matched to a gene: 11. Germline lookup yields CDR1 SGHAT and CDR2 FQNNGV. The CDR3 runs to 14 residues. The CDR3 sequence: CASSPGTGPQAQYF. The CDR3 region has the DNA TGTGCCAGCAGCCCCGGGACAGGCCCCCAGGCCCAGTACTTC.

This chain links TRBV5-1 with TRBJ1-1, with 7 nucleotides matching TRBD1. The germline V gene encodes CDR1 SGHRS and CDR2 YFSETQ. V dropped 4 bases and J dropped 1; count of bases not matched to a gene: 4. The CDR3 totals 14 residues. CDR3: CASSAWTGNTEAFF. The CDR3, as DNA: TGCGCCAGCAGCGCCTGGACAGGGAACACTGAAGCTTTCTTT.

This chain links TRBV18 with TRBJ2-7; the D is unclear. V was trimmed by 3 bases and J by 2 bases, leaving 14 bases between them. The length of the CDR3 is 15 residues. CDR1 and CDR2 (germline): KGHSH, LQKENI. The CDR3 protein is CASSPLTSSAYEQYF. In DNA, the CDR3 is TGTGCCAGCTCACCCCTGACAAGTTCCGCCTACGAGCAGTACTTC.

The chain has TRBV7-2 and TRBJ1-5; 8 bases agree with TRBD1. The CDR3 has 17 amino acids. Germline V gives CDR1 SGHTA, CDR2 FQGNSA. Trimming took 2 bases from V and 2 from J; bases not matched to a gene: 8. The DNA for the CDR3 is TGTGCCAGCAGCTTATCCGGACAGGGATGGGGCAATCAGCCCCAGCATTTT. Residues: CASSLSGQGWGNQPQHF.

This chain's CDR3 is CASRPGTPSYEQYF. The CDR3 region has the DNA TGCGCCAGCAGACCCGGGACACCTTCCTACGAGCAGTACTTC. This rearrangement joins TRBV5-1 to TRBJ2-7; possibly TRBD1 for D (6 bases). Between the trimmed V and J ends, which lost 5 bases and 1 base, there was a span of 13 bases. The CDR3 covers 14 residues. Germline V gene data show CDR1 as SGHRS and CDR2 as YFSETQ.

The V gene is TRBV2, the J gene TRBJ2-1; D is possibly TRBD2 (5 bases). Looked up from germline, CDR1 is SNHLY and CDR2 is FYNNEI. The CDR3 contains 15 residues. V was pared by 3 bases and J by 7 bases, with 16 bases between. The CDR3 region is CASSDDYSSANEQFF. Written as DNA, the CDR3 is TGTGCCAGCAGTGATGACTACTCCTCCGCGAATGAGCAGTTCTTC.